These 31 T cell receptor beta chains were all obtained from the same sample, sequenced in a study of human T cells and chemical hapten exposure. TCRdb re-called the RACE reads through MiXCR, storing one row per CDR3 protein. This table holds 40,000 to 65,000 distinct CDR3 sequences, roughly 9.6% found once. Time point in this sample: patch test 1, 2 weeks after DPC sensitization. Stated treatment: therapeutic diphenylcyclopropenone sensitization with weekly scalp DPC. Before extraction, the whole blood was not fractionated, and total RNA was taken from it. Here the sequenced sample was whole blood, taken in connection with sensitization to the hapten diphenylcyclopropenone (DPC). The receptors were sampled from a middle-aged woman with alopecia areata. Some clones in this sample may be carry-over from other donors' samples.

This clonotype appeared many times. The chain employs TRBV7-6 and TRBJ2-5, with D perhaps TRBD1 or TRBD2 (5 bases each). The CDR3 runs to 18 residues. Germline CDR1 reads SGHVS; CDR2 reads FNYEAQ. The germline V and J ends were trimmed by 1 base and 4 bases, with 22 bases remaining between them. The CDR3 region is CASSLELPQGVARETQYF. CDR3 nucleotide sequence: TGTGCCAGCAGCTTAGAGCTCCCTCAGGGAGTAGCGCGAGAGACCCAGTACTTC. The entire variable domain, with the rest obtained from reference TRBV7-6 and TRBJ2-5, is as follows: GAGVSQSPRYKVTKRGQDVALRCDPISGHVSLYWYRQALGQGPEFLTYFNYEAQQDKSGLPNDRFSAERPEGSISTLTIQRTEQRDSAMYRCASSLELPQGVARETQYFGPGTRLLVL.

This clonotype was seen more than once but under ten times. The rearrangement links TRBV23-1 to TRBJ1-5; D unresolved. TRBV23-1 is flagged as an ORF with uncertain function. V was cut by 7 bases and J by 0 bases, with 13 bases left in between. The CDR3 runs to 15 residues. For the CDR3, the DNA is TGCGCCAGCAAAAGAGGTCTTTATAGCAATCAGCCCCAGCATTTT. Its translation: CASKRGLYSNQPQHF.

The V and J genes are TRBV20-1 and TRBJ2-3, with D possibly TRBD2 on 7 matching bases. The CDR3 sequence is 15 residues long. Per the germline V gene, CDR1 is DFQATT and CDR2 is SNEGSKA (reference sequence). With 2 bases removed from V and 2 bases from J, the gap between germline ends came to 14 bases. CDR3 loop: CSARRGGRATDTQYF. The CDR3 DNA is TGCAGTGCTAGAAGGGGGGGCAGGGCCACAGATACGCAGTATTTT.

This chain uses TRBV20-1 with TRBJ1-1; D unclear. The CDR3 consists of 14 residues. The germline V gene has CDR1 DFQATT and CDR2 SNEGSKA (reference sequence). The V and J ends lost 3 bases and 1 base respectively, with 12 bases between them. Here the CDR3 DNA reads TGCAGTGCTAGGGTGTCGACGGGGAACACTGAAGCTTTCTTT. It specifies CSARVSTGNTEAFF.

This clonotype has a count of ten or more. The V gene is TRBV3-1, the J gene TRBJ2-1, with D perhaps matching TRBD1 (5 bases). Germline-derived CDR1 and CDR2 are LGHDT and YNNKEL (reference sequence). Trimming took off 4 bases at V and 2 bases at J, with 12 bases between the two ends. The CDR3 sequence is 15 residues long. This CDR3 reads CASSLDTITYNEQFF. The CDR3 DNA sequence: TGTGCCAGCAGCCTGGACACCATCACCTACAATGAGCAGTTCTTC.

As for this clonotype: A junction boundary mismatches the germline segment, possibly from a read error. The chain employs TRBV5-1 and TRBJ2-7; perhaps TRBD2 as D (5 bases). Germline V gene lookup returns CDR1 SGHRS and CDR2 YFSETQ. CDR3 length equals 12 residues. The CDR3 protein is CACSLSGYEQYF. DNA of the CDR3: TGCGCCTGCAGCCTCAGCGGTTACGAGCAGTACTTC.

This clonotype was detected many times. This chain connects TRBV29-1 to TRBJ1-1; 8 bases are shared with TRBD1. Germline loops: CDR1 SQVTM, CDR2 ANQGSEA. The CDR3 is 14 residues long. V dropped 3 bases and J dropped 3; count of bases not matched to a gene: 6. This CDR3 reads CSVDPGQGDTEAFF. In DNA form, the CDR3 reads TGCAGCGTTGACCCCGGACAGGGTGACACTGAAGCTTTCTTT.

This clonotype was seen many times. The rearrangement joins TRBV28 to TRBJ1-2; D not resolved. CDR3 length equals 11 residues. Trimming took off 5 bases at V and 8 bases at J, with 9 bases between the two ends. Germline V CDR1 and CDR2: MDHEN, SYDVKM. The CDR3 DNA reads as TGTGCCAGCAGTGAGGACGGAGGCTACACCTTC. Translating gives CASSEDGGYTF.

On this clonotype: This likely comes from a read error, as the CDR3 has no conserved phenylalanine or tryptophan at its end. The rearrangement joins TRBV29-1 to TRBJ2-7; 9 bases align to TRBD1. This CDR3 is built from 15 residues. Germline-derived CDR1 and CDR2 are SQVTM and ANQGSEA. The junction had 9 bases not matched to a gene; V was cut back by 2 bases and J by 4 bases. Here the CDR3 DNA reads TGCAGCGTTGAAACCGGGGGGACAGGGACTTACGAGCAGTACCTC. Translation: CSVETGGTGTYEQYL.

The chain recombines TRBV30 with TRBJ2-7; tentative D call: TRBD1 (6 bases). The V end was cut by 4 bases, the J end by 3 bases, with 16 bases between. This CDR3 region has 14 residues. Germline CDR1 and CDR2: GTSNPN and SVGIG (reference sequence). CDR3 bases: TGTGCCTGGAACGACCCGGACAGACGCTACGAGCAGTACTTC. Translated: CAWNDPDRRYEQYF.

This clonotype occurred a few times. The rearrangement uses TRBV6-5 and TRBJ1-2; D is uncertain. The CDR3 totals 13 residues. V was cut by 2 bases and J by 4 bases, with 8 bases left in between. Germline V lookup: CDR1 MNHEY, CDR2 SVGAGI. The CDR3 sequence is CASSYQNLYGYTF. CDR3 bases: TGTGCCAGCAGTTACCAGAACCTCTATGGCTACACCTTC.

The table lists this clonotype with a few counts. V gene TRBV28 combines with J gene TRBJ2-1; 8 bases line up with TRBD2. The CDR3 runs 17 residues. Trimming at V came to 6 bases and at J to 3 bases, leaving 13 bases not matched to a gene. Germline CDR1 reads MDHEN; CDR2 reads SYDVKM. CDR3 sequence reads: CASRPTPSAGDYNEQFF. CDR3 coding DNA: TGTGCCAGCAGACCCACCCCCTCAGCGGGGGACTACAATGAGCAGTTCTTC.

The chain joins TRBV7-3 to TRBJ2-1; a possible D gene is TRBD2 (6 bases). There are 15 residues in the CDR3. The V end was cut by 2 bases, the J end by 10 bases, with 18 bases between. From germline, CDR1 is SGHTA and CDR2 FQGTGA. The CDR3 region is CASSLLASFWNEQFF. The CDR3 DNA sequence: TGTGCCAGCAGCTTACTAGCGTCCTTTTGGAACGAGCAGTTCTTC.

This clonotype was recorded at least ten times. This chain links TRBV7-9 with TRBJ1-1, with TRBD1 as a possible D gene (6 bases). Between the trimmed V and J ends, which lost 4 bases and 9 bases, there was a span of 21 bases. The CDR3 is 15 amino acids. Per the germline V gene, CDR1 is SEHNR and CDR2 is FQNEAQ (reference sequence). The CDR3 nucleotides are TGTGCCAGCAGCTCCCTACCGATAATCGGGGACAAAGCTTTCTTT. Protein product: CASSSLPIIGDKAFF.

The chain employs TRBV20-1 and TRBJ2-7; D not certain. This CDR3 has 13 residues. Per germline, CDR1 DFQATT and CDR2 SNEGSKA (reference sequence). The V end was cut by 1 base, the J end by 6 bases, with 13 bases between. CDR3 loop: CSARGLDWGEQYF. CDR3 DNA sequence: TGCAGTGCTAGAGGGCTCGATTGGGGCGAGCAGTACTTC.

On this clonotype itself: The junction and the germline gene differ at one end; a read error may be behind it. The CDR3 coding sequence is TGCAGCGCTGAACAGATAGCGAACACTGAAGCTTTCTTT. Translated: CSAEQIANTEAFF. This chain uses TRBV29-1 with TRBJ1-1; D is unclear. The CDR3 loop spans 13 amino acids. Germline V gene data show CDR1 as SQVTM and CDR2 as ANQGSEA.

This clonotype turned up a few times. This sequence joins TRBV29-1 and TRBJ2-7; 9 nucleotides agree with TRBD2. This CDR3 comprises 14 residues. The germline V gene encodes CDR1 SQVTM and CDR2 ANQGSEA. With 1 base clipped from V and 3 bases from J, the junction kept 4 bases outside the gene matches. In nucleotides, the CDR3 is TGCAGCGTTGAAGGGCGGGAGGGGAGCTACGAGCAGTACTTC. It codes for CSVEGREGSYEQYF.

The genes are TRBV28 and TRBJ2-7; a weak D match, TRBD2 (5 bases). V lost 5 bases, J lost 6 bases, and 11 bases lay in between. Germline V gene data show CDR1 as MDHEN and CDR2 as SYDVKM. CDR3 size: 12 residues. The CDR3 DNA is TGTGCCAGCAGTATCGGGGTTGGCGAGCAGTACTTC. It codes for CASSIGVGEQYF.

This chain links TRBV6-2 or TRBV6-3 with TRBJ2-7; D is undetermined. Germline V CDR1 and CDR2: MNHEY, SVGEGT. This CDR3 spans 12 amino acids. V was shortened by 10 bases and J by 3 bases, with 13 bases between the two germline ends. In DNA, the CDR3 is TGTGCCACCGCCCTACAGTTCTACGAGCAGTACTTC. This encodes CATALQFYEQYF.

This clonotype occurred many times. The rearrangement joins TRBV29-1 to TRBJ2-5; D gene unclear. Trimming removed 5 bases from V and 7 bases from J, with 14 bases in between. The CDR3 runs to 12 residues. The germline V gene has CDR1 SQVTM and CDR2 ANQGSEA. The CDR3 nucleotides are TGCAGCGTTAGGATCGCCCCGGGGACCCAGTACTTC. This encodes CSVRIAPGTQYF.

The chain is built from TRBV9 and TRBJ2-7; a weak D match, TRBD1 (5 bases). Germline CDR1 is SGDLS and CDR2 is YYNGEE. This CDR3 comprises 15 residues. V was clipped by 9 bases and J by 2 bases, with 21 bases between them. The CDR3: CATRQHHYKTYEQYF. In DNA form, the CDR3 reads TGTGCCACCCGACAGCACCACTATAAAACCTACGAGCAGTACTTC.

This clonotype was detected ten times or more. This chain links TRBV6-5 with TRBJ2-7; no firm D call. Germline-derived CDR1 and CDR2 are MNHEY and SVGAGI. Trimming removed 4 bases from V and 5 bases from J, with 12 bases in between. The CDR3 covers 13 residues. The CDR3 bases are TGTGCCAGCAGTTTGAACAGAATGCACGAGCAGTACTTC. Translated, it gives CASSLNRMHEQYF.

This clonotype was seen a handful of times. The chain joins TRBV28 to TRBJ2-1, with TRBD2 identical over 8 bases. The CDR3 consists of 15 residues. J was trimmed by 5 bases and V by 6 bases; bases with no gene match: 9. Germline V gene data show CDR1 as MDHEN and CDR2 as SYDVKM. CDR3 loop: CASSPAGARNNEQFF. CDR3 coding DNA: TGTGCCAGCAGCCCAGCGGGGGCCCGGAACAATGAGCAGTTCTTC.

CDR3 residues: CASSPGQETGELFF. CDR3 coding DNA: TGCGCCAGCAGCCCCGGACAGGAAACCGGGGAGCTGTTTTTT. The chain joins TRBV5-1 to TRBJ2-2, with 7 bases lining up with TRBD1. The CDR3 covers 14 residues. Per germline, CDR1 SGHRS and CDR2 YFSETQ. V trimming: 4 bases; J trimming: 5 bases; junction bases outside the gene matches: 5.

This clonotype turned up a few times. The rearrangement uses TRBV9 and TRBJ2-1; D perhaps matches TRBD2 (5 bases). The CDR3 sequence is 13 residues long. V shed 1 base and J shed 7 bases, with 9 bases lying between them. Germline loops: CDR1 SGDLS, CDR2 YYNGEE. CDR3 protein: CASSVSGINEQFF. The CDR3 bases are TGTGCCAGCAGCGTATCGGGGATTAATGAGCAGTTCTTC.

This clonotype has only a few counts. V usage is TRBV4-3 and J usage is TRBJ1-4; D is unclear. This CDR3 is 15 amino acids long. V was trimmed by 0 bases and J by 0 bases, leaving 5 bases between them. Germline lookup yields CDR1 LGHNA and CDR2 YSLEER. This chain's CDR3 is CASSQDATTNEKLFF. In nucleotides, the CDR3 is TGCGCCAGCAGCCAAGATGCTACAACTAATGAAAAACTGTTTTTT.

This sequence joins TRBV6-6 and TRBJ2-7; weak D call: TRBD2 (6 bases). V lost 6 bases and J 2 bases, leaving 14 bases between the germline ends. The CDR3 runs 14 residues. Germline lookup yields CDR1 MNHNY and CDR2 SVGAGI (reference sequence). The CDR3 loop is CASSHGSPTYEQYF. CDR3 nucleotide sequence: TGTGCCAGCAGCCACGGGAGCCCAACCTACGAGCAGTACTTC.

This clonotype appeared a few times. The CDR3, as DNA: TGTGCCTGGAGTGTCCCGGGTCCCAGCACGCAGTATTTT. Encoded protein: CAWSVPGPSTQYF. The chain couples TRBV30 to TRBJ2-3, with D unclear. The CDR3 totals 13 residues. Trimming stripped 0 bases from V and 9 bases from J, with 13 bases between. Germline V CDR1 and CDR2: GTSNPN, SVGIG (reference sequence).

This clonotype was seen a handful of times. The chain recombines TRBV12-3 or TRBV12-4 with TRBJ2-5, with D tentatively TRBD1 (5 bases). Trimming took off 5 bases at V and 4 bases at J, with 20 bases between the two ends. The CDR3 covers 16 residues. DNA for the CDR3: TGTGCCAGCAGTCCACCGAAAAGGGGTCTTGGAGAGACCCAGTACTTC. Amino acid sequence: CASSPPKRGLGETQYF.

This clonotype was seen a handful of times. This chain connects TRBV7-2 to TRBJ2-7; perhaps D is TRBD1 or TRBD2 (6 bases each). Trimming left V 1 base short and J 5 bases short, with 12 bases between. Germline lookup yields CDR1 SGHTA and CDR2 FQGNSA. The CDR3 contains 14 residues. In DNA, the CDR3 is TGTGCCAGCAGCTTAGGTCCGGGGGCCGACGAGCAGTACTTC. It codes for CASSLGPGADEQYF.

This clonotype was seen ten or more times. The chain is built from TRBV9 and TRBJ1-1, with D possibly TRBD1 on 5 matching bases. Germline-derived CDR1 and CDR2 are SGDLS and YYNGEE. The CDR3 loop spans 16 amino acids. V was pared by 0 bases and J by 4 bases, with 16 bases between. CDR3 residues: CASSVEGFGRATEAFF. As DNA, the CDR3 is TGTGCCAGCAGCGTAGAGGGGTTCGGGAGGGCCACTGAAGCTTTCTTT.